The rows below give T cell receptor beta chains drawn from one sample of a study of shared T cell receptors in the human thymus. Libraries were prepared by immunoSEQ multiplex PCR; TCRdb keeps only in-frame clonotypes and omits some of them. The sample carries around 65,000 clones, over 90% recorded once. What was sequenced was thymocytes. These receptors all come from a human donor. Each CDR3 is given with its conserved first and last residue. Fields, in order: J gene, clone size, V gene, D gene, CDR3 length, CDR3 protein, CDR3 DNA. D genes are given only for firm matches. The listing skips clone size in some rows; elsewhere it reads once, few, many or a size class.

TRBJ1-2 once TRBV4-3 TRBD1 16 CASSQLRDSFLYGYTF TGCGCCAGCAGCCAACTCCGGGACAGTTTTCTCTATGGCTACACCTTC
TRBJ2-7 . TRBV6-6 . 14 CASSRGYYSYEQYF TGTGCCAGCAGCCGCGGGTACTATTCCTACGAGCAGTACTTC
TRBJ1-4 . TRBV6-5 . 15 CASSYSRGVREKLFF TGTGCCAGCAGTTATAGTAGGGGGGTAAGGGAAAAACTGTTTTTT
TRBJ2-3 . TRBV7-8 . 19 CASSYREGSVGPSTDTQYF TGTGCCAGCAGCTACCGAGAAGGGTCCGTCGGGCCTAGCACAGATACGCAGTATTTT
TRBJ1-2 . TRBV5-1 TRBD1 15 CASSPRRAGGDGYTF TGCGCCAGCAGCCCACGGAGGGCAGGGGGAGACGGCTACACCTTC
TRBJ2-2 . TRBV7-2 TRBD2 16 CASSQRGTTNTGELFF TGTGCCAGCAGCCAGCGGGGGACTACGAACACCGGGGAGCTGTTTTTT
TRBJ2-3 once TRBV2 . 15 CASSAQQGRADTQYF TGTGCCAGCAGCGCTCAACAGGGAAGGGCAGATACGCAGTATTTT
TRBJ2-4 . TRBV20-1 . 11 CSASRGLFQYF TGCAGTGCCTCGCGAGGCTTGTTTCAGTACTTC
TRBJ2-3 . TRBV18 . 15 CASSPEGGPTDTQYF TGTGCCAGCTCACCGGAGGGGGGGCCAACAGATACGCAGTATTTT
TRBJ1-6 . TRBV4-2 TRBD1 15 CASSQSDRGNSPLHF TGTGCCAGCAGCCAGTCGGACAGGGGAAATTCACCCCTCCACTTT
TRBJ2-3 . TRBV4-3 . 16 CASSQDGSSSTDTQYF TGCGCCAGCAGCCAAGATGGCAGTTCTAGCACAGATACGCAGTATTTT
TRBJ2-7 . TRBV7-2 . 19 CASSLEPLRDVQSSYEQYF TGTGCCAGCAGCTTAGAACCCCTCCGGGACGTTCAAAGCTCCTACGAGCAGTACTTC
TRBJ2-2 once TRBV5-6 . 15 CASSLWGVATGELFF TGTGCCAGCAGCTTGTGGGGGGTGGCCACCGGGGAGCTGTTTTTT
TRBJ2-4 . TRBV28 . 14 CASSLKDSENIQYF TGTGCCAGCAGTTTAAAGGACAGTGAAAACATTCAGTACTTC
TRBJ2-5 . TRBV5-4 TRBD2 15 CASSIPPGGQETQYF TGTGCCAGCAGCATCCCGCCGGGGGGGCAAGAGACCCAGTACTTC
TRBJ2-1 . TRBV19 . 15 CASSIEKLFDNEQFF TGTGCCAGTAGTATAGAAAAACTATTTGACAATGAGCAGTTCTTC
TRBJ1-1 . TRBV6-5 . 13 CASTASFGAEAFF TGTGCCAGCACTGCAAGTTTCGGGGCTGAAGCTTTCTTT
TRBJ2-4 . TRBV7-9 . 15 CASSLLTDLANIQYF TGTGCCAGCAGCTTATTGACAGATCTCGCTAACATTCAGTACTTC
TRBJ2-5 once TRBV9 . 13 CASSVERQETQYF TGTGCCAGCAGCGTAGAGCGGCAAGAGACCCAGTACTTC
TRBJ2-7 . TRBV10-3 TRBD1 16 CAISESGPTGDYEQYF TGTGCCATCAGTGAGTCTGGCCCAACAGGGGATTACGAGCAGTACTTC
TRBJ2-1 . TRBV7-2 . 15 CASSLFLPSYNEQFF TGTGCCAGCAGCTTATTCCTACCCTCCTACAATGAGCAGTTCTTC
TRBJ1-4 . TRBV14 . 16 CASSQEGGSYREKLFF TGTGCCAGCAGCCAAGAGGGGGGCAGTTATCGAGAAAAACTGTTTTTT
TRBJ2-3 . TRBV4-3 . 17 CASSQEGRGPPTDTQYF TGCGCCAGCAGCCAAGAGGGGCGGGGTCCCCCCACAGATACGCAGTATTTT
TRBJ1-1 . TRBV5-1 TRBD1 18 CASSLAGTGFAGDTEAFF TGCGCCAGCAGCTTGGCAGGGACAGGCTTCGCAGGAGACACTGAAGCTTTCTTT
TRBJ2-7 . TRBV6-5 TRBD2 14 CASRRLAGVCEQYF TGTGCCAGCAGGCGACTAGCGGGGGTGTGTGAGCAGTACTTC
TRBJ2-6 . TRBV30 . 19 CAWAPSPPGLSSGANVLTF TGTGCCTGGGCCCCCAGTCCCCCGGGACTGAGCTCTGGGGCCAACGTCCTGACTTTC
TRBJ1-2 . TRBV7-2 . 13 CASSLGGPLGYTF TGTGCCAGCAGCTTAGGGGGACCCCTTGGCTACACCTTC
TRBJ2-3 . TRBV28 TRBD2 16 CASSLVSRGDTDTQYF TGTGCCAGCAGTTTGGTTAGTCGGGGGGACACAGATACGCAGTATTTT
TRBJ2-7 . TRBV19 . 13 CASSILLNGEHYF TGTGCCAGTAGTATCCTGCTAAACGGGGAACATTACTTC
TRBJ2-2 . TRBV25-1 TRBD2 18 CASSERIAGGPGTGELFF TGTGCCAGCAGTGAACGTATAGCGGGGGGGCCGGGCACCGGGGAGCTGTTTTTT
TRBJ1-5 once TRBV30 . 19 CAWSEWGIEISGGNQPQHF TGTGCCTGGAGTGAGTGGGGAATCGAGATTTCGGGGGGCAATCAGCCCCAGCATTTT
TRBJ1-6 . TRBV4-3 . 15 CASSQSRPSGSPLHF TGCGCCAGCAGCCAATCGAGACCCTCCGGTTCACCCCTCCACTTT
TRBJ1-5 . TRBV28 TRBD1 15 CASSLYRGRNQPQHF TGTGCCAGCAGTTTATACAGGGGCCGCAATCAGCCCCAGCATTTT
TRBJ1-5 . TRBV5-4 . 18 CASSRVPGYEPGDQPQHF TGTGCCAGCAGCCGAGTACCGGGATATGAACCAGGGGATCAGCCCCAGCATTTT
TRBJ2-1 . TRBV7-8 TRBD1 16 CASSLEGGTGFNEQFF TGTGCCAGCAGCTTAGAAGGAGGGACAGGGTTCAATGAGCAGTTCTTC
TRBJ1-2 . TRBV4-1 . 13 CASSQDPGQGYTF TGCGCCAGCAGCCAAGACCCAGGACAGGGCTACACCTTC